This T cell receptor (beta chain) is from a study of CD8+ T cells in alopecia areata. For the study at large: Severity was scored as percentage of affected scalp area in treated patients.

Described treatment: oral pan-JAK inhibitor, 5-10 mg twice daily. Sampling of alopecia areata patients yielded lesional scalp punch biopsies as well as peripheral blood. The study's findings and limits: Scalp clonality and expanded CD8+ clones among the top 100 fell significantly with tofacitinib. Clonality in lesional scalp, especially alopecia totalis/universalis, exceeded that of normal scalp.

Extracted from the samples, RNA was reverse transcribed into cDNA to serve as the sequencing template. Data came from immunoSEQ multiplex PCR; TCRdb stores just in-frame clones and leaves some out. This table holds about 200,000 clones, around 66% found once. Concerning this clone: Its antigen remains unknown.

The TCR originated in a human donor with alopecia areata. The input for sequencing was CD4+ T cells sorted from blood, taken at week 4, from a patient treated with tofacitinib.

In nucleotides, the CDR3 is TGTGCCTGGAGCCCCCCGGGACGGGTCTGGGGTGAGCAGTTCTTC. It translates to CAWSPPGRVWGEQFF. The chain recombines TRBV30 with TRBJ2-1; the D gene could be TRBD1 or TRBD2 (5 bases each). Looked up from germline, CDR1 is GTSNPN and CDR2 is SVGIG (reference sequence). The CDR3 contains 15 residues. V lost 3 bases to trimming and J lost 9 bases, with 21 bases between them.